This TCR beta chain was sequenced during a study of blood T cell repertoires in COVID-19. The CDR3 has 14 amino acids. Germline CDR1 reads SGHNT; CDR2 reads YYREEE (reference sequence). J gave up 5 bases and V 1 base, and 3 bases lay outside the gene matches. Assay used: immunoSEQ multiplex PCR; TCRdb lists only in-frame clones, some missing. The table records approximately 99,000 clones, approximately 89% of them present only once. The rearrangement links TRBV5-4 to TRBJ2-3; TRBD1 matches at 8 bases. The clonotype originates from a human donor in a cohort sampled during active COVID-19. Material: peripheral blood. The CDR3 sequence is CASSLQDRGDTQYF. DNA of the CDR3: TGTGCCAGCAGCTTGCAAGACAGGGGAGATACGCAGTATTTT.